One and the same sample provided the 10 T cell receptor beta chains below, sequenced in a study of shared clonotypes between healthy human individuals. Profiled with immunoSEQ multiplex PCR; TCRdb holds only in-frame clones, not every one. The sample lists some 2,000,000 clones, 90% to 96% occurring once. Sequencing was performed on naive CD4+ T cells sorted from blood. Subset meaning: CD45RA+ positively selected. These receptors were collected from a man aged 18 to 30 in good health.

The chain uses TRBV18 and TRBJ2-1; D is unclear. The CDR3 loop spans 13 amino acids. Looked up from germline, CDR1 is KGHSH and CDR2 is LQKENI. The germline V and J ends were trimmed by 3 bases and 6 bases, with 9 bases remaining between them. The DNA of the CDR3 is TGTGCCAGCTCACCTACCCAGGCCAATGAGCAGTTCTTC. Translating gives CASSPTQANEQFF.

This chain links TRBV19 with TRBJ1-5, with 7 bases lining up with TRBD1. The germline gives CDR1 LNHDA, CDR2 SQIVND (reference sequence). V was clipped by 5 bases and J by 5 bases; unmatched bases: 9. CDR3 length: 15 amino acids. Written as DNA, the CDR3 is TGTGCCAGTAGTGCAGGACAGGTATTTTATCAGCCCCAGCATTTT. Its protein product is CASSAGQVFYQPQHF.

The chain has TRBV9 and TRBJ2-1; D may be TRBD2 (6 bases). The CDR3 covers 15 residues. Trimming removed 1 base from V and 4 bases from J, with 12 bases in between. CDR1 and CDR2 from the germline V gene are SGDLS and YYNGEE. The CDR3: CASSVREAVYNEQFF. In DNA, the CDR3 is TGTGCCAGCAGCGTAAGGGAGGCTGTGTACAATGAGCAGTTCTTC.

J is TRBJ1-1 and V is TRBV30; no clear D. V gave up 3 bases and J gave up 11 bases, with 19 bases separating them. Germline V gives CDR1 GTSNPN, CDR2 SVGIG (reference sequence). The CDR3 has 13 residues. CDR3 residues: CAWRETPAGYAFF. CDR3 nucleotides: TGTGCCTGGAGAGAAACCCCCGCGGGTTACGCTTTCTTT.

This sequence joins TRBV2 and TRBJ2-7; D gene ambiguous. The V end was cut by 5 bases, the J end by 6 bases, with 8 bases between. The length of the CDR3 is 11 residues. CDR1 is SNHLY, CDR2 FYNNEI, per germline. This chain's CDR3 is CASSSFREQYF. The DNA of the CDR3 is TGTGCCAGCAGTTCCTTCCGCGAGCAGTACTTC.

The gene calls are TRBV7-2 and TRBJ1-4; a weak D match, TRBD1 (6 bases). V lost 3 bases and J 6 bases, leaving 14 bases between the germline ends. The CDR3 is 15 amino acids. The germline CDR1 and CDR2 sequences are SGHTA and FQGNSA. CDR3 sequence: CASSFSRGADEKLFF. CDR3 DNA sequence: TGTGCCAGCAGCTTTAGCAGGGGTGCAGATGAAAAACTGTTTTTT.

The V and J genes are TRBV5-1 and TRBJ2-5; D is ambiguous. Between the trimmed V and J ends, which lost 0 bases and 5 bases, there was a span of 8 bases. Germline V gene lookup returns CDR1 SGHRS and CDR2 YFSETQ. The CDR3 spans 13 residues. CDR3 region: CASSLERTETQYF. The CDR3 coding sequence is TGCGCCAGCAGCTTGGAACGGACCGAGACCCAGTACTTC.

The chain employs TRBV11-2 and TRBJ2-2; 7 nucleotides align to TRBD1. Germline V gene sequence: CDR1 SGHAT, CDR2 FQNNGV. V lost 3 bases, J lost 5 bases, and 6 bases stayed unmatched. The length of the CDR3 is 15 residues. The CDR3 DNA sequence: TGTGCCAGCAGCTTGGTAGGGGGCGGGACCGGGGAGCTGTTTTTT. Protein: CASSLVGGGTGELFF. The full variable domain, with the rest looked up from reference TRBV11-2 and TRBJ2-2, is EAGVAQSPRYKIIEKRQSVAFWCNPISGHATLYWYQQILGQGPKLLIQFQNNGVVDDSQLPKDRFSAERLKGVDSTLKIQPAKLEDSAVYLCASSLVGGGTGELFFGEGSRLTVL.

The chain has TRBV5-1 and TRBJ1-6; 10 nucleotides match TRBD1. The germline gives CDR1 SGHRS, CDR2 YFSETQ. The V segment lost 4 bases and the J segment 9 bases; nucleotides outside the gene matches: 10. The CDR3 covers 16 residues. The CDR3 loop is CASSADRGVVGSPLHF. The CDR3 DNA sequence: TGCGCCAGCAGCGCGGACAGGGGGGTTGTTGGTTCACCCCTCCACTTT.

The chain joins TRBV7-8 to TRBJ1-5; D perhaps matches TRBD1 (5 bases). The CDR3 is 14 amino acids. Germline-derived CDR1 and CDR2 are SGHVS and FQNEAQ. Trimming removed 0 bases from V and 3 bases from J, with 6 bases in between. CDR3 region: CASSLAGDNQPQHF. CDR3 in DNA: TGTGCCAGCAGCTTAGCAGGGGACAATCAGCCCCAGCATTTT.